This TCR beta chain was recovered during a study of cytomegalovirus exposure and HLA in healthy donors. Study findings and constraints: Subsequent analysis revealed that first-cohort TCR clusters tended to co-occur in the 95 to 150 validation repertoires. Usually a TCR sequence was rare, but some public TCRs were found in many donors.

CDR1 is MNHNS, CDR2 SASEGT, per germline. The CDR3 has 15 residues. V dropped 4 bases and J dropped 3 bases, with 12 bases sitting between them. The assay was immunoSEQ multiplex PCR, and TCRdb's table has in-frame clones only and misses some. Of fewer than 200,000 clones in the sample, 85% are singletons; the top ten hold approximately 15%. This clone has a single count. Antigen unknown. The sample comprised PBMCs. The rearrangement joins TRBV6-1 to TRBJ2-2; no firm D call. The clonotype originates from a man between 18 and 35 years old in good health and CMV-seropositive. The CDR3 is CASSGIYGDTGELFF. CDR3 coding DNA: TGTGCCAGCAGTGGCATCTACGGAGACACCGGGGAGCTGTTTTTT.